These 22 T cell receptor beta chains were sequenced from one sample in a study of T cell changes during pregnancy in multiple sclerosis. The table came from immunoSEQ multiplex PCR; TCRdb's copy has only in-frame clones and leaves some out. The sample yields some 41,000 clones, 89% seen once. This specimen was CD4+ T cells from peripheral blood mononuclear cells, taken in the first trimester of pregnancy. The receptors come from a female donor with multiple sclerosis, enrolled in a pregnancy study.

The chain combines TRBV9 with TRBJ1-5; 7 nucleotides align to TRBD1. The trim removed 3 bases at V and 0 bases at J, leaving 0 bases unmatched. CDR1 is SGDLS, CDR2 YYNGEE, per germline. CDR3 length: 14 amino acids. The CDR3 nucleotides are TGTGCCAGCAGCGGGACAGGTAGCAATCAGCCCCAGCATTTT. Translated: CASSGTGSNQPQHF.

The chain has TRBV7-9 and TRBJ1-2; a possible D gene is TRBD1 (5 bases). This CDR3 region has 14 residues. Germline-derived CDR1 and CDR2 are SEHNR and FQNEAQ (reference sequence). V was shortened by 6 bases and J by 7 bases, with 18 bases between the two germline ends. The CDR3 loop reads CASSPSRQLPGYTF. The CDR3 coding sequence is TGTGCCAGCAGTCCATCTCGACAGCTCCCTGGCTACACCTTC. The full variable domain, rest sourced from reference TRBV7-9 and TRBJ1-2, is DTGVSQNPRHKITKRGQNVTFRCDPISEHNRLYWYRQTLGQGPEFLTYFQNEAQLEKSRLLSDRFSAERPKGSFSTLEIQRTEQGDSAMYLCASSPSRQLPGYTFGSGTRLTVV.

The chain combines TRBV5-4 with TRBJ1-1, with 7 bases fitting TRBD1. This CDR3 spans 13 amino acids. Germline V gene sequence: CDR1 SGHNT, CDR2 YYREEE (reference sequence). Trimming cost V 2 bases and J 11 bases; bases outside gene matches: 9. The CDR3 sequence: CASSLKQGINAFF. CDR3 in DNA: TGTGCCAGCAGCTTAAAACAGGGGATAAATGCTTTCTTT.

The chain uses TRBV9 and TRBJ1-5, with D perhaps TRBD1 (5 bases). The germline V gene encodes CDR1 SGDLS and CDR2 YYNGEE. V lost 2 bases, J lost 0 bases, and 9 bases lay in between. The CDR3 has 15 amino acids. In nucleotides, the CDR3 is TGTGCCAGCAGCGTGAAAGGGGATAGCAATCAGCCCCAGCATTTT. It translates to CASSVKGDSNQPQHF.

This clone was recorded once. The chain carries TRBV5-1 and TRBJ2-1; the D is unclear. The V and J ends lost 2 bases and 2 bases respectively, with 8 bases between them. The CDR3 loop spans 14 amino acids. Germline assignment: CDR1 SGHRS and CDR2 YFSETQ. The CDR3 DNA follows: TGCGCCAGCAGCTTTGGGCAGACCTACAATGAGCAGTTCTTC. Translating gives CASSFGQTYNEQFF.

The chain joins TRBV6-6 to TRBJ2-1; D is possibly TRBD1 (6 bases). The V and J ends lost 4 bases and 9 bases respectively, with 13 bases between them. Germline V gene data show CDR1 as MNHNY and CDR2 as SVGAGI (reference sequence). The CDR3 runs 13 residues. The CDR3 is CASSFSDRPEQFF. For the CDR3, the DNA is TGTGCCAGCAGTTTCTCGGACAGACCTGAGCAGTTCTTC.

This clone showed up just a few times. The V call is TRBV4-3, the J call TRBJ1-1; D unresolved. The CDR3 is 12 residues long. V lost 4 bases and J 0 bases, leaving 3 bases between the germline ends. Germline V gene lookup returns CDR1 LGHNA and CDR2 YSLEER. The CDR3: CASSLMNTEAFF. The CDR3 nucleotides are TGCGCCAGCAGCCTTATGAACACTGAAGCTTTCTTT.

V and J are TRBV5-1 and TRBJ2-3; TRBD2 aligns across 7 bases. Germline lookup yields CDR1 SGHRS and CDR2 YFSETQ. V lost 2 bases to trimming and J lost 1 base; unmatched junction nucleotides: 7. This CDR3 region has 16 residues. This chain's CDR3 is CASSFGGGGGTDTQYF. Written as DNA, the CDR3 is TGCGCCAGCAGCTTCGGCGGGGGTGGAGGCACAGATACGCAGTATTTT. Based on the CDR3 plus reference TRBV5-1 and TRBJ2-3, the full variable domain is KAGVTQTPRYLIKTRGQQVTLSCSPISGHRSVSWYQQTPGQGLQFLFEYFSETQRNKGNFPGRFSGRQFSNSRSEMNVSTLELGDSALYLCASSFGGGGGTDTQYFGPGTRLTVL.

This chain joins TRBV7-2 and TRBJ2-5, with 7 positions matching TRBD2. Looked up from germline, CDR1 is SGHTA and CDR2 is FQGNSA. This CDR3 contains 15 residues. V dropped 6 bases and J dropped 5; count of bases not matched to a gene: 12. The chain's CDR3 is CASSYRSGGSETQYF. DNA for the CDR3: TGTGCCAGCAGTTATAGGTCGGGGGGATCGGAGACCCAGTACTTC.

The DNA of the CDR3 is TGCGCCAGCAGTGAGTCGTCCCCAACCGGGGAGCTGTTTTTT. Protein sequence: CASSESSPTGELFF. This sequence joins TRBV10-1 and TRBJ2-2; D unresolved. The CDR3 spans 14 residues. V dropped 0 bases and J dropped 5 bases, with 7 bases sitting between them. Germline V gives CDR1 WNHNN, CDR2 SYGVQD (reference sequence).

The V call is TRBV2, the J call TRBJ2-5, with D perhaps matching TRBD2 (6 bases). This CDR3 has 15 residues. V was clipped by 3 bases and J by 5 bases, with 16 bases between them. Germline CDR1 reads SNHLY; CDR2 reads FYNNEI. This chain's CDR3 is CASSDSFSRGETQYF. In DNA, the CDR3 is TGTGCCAGCAGTGATTCGTTTAGCCGGGGGGAGACCCAGTACTTC.

The chain employs TRBV28 and TRBJ2-5, with 9 bases that match TRBD1. The CDR3 covers 15 residues. Trimming removed 5 bases from V and 2 bases from J; junction bases left unmatched: 6. CDR1 and CDR2 (germline): MDHEN, SYDVKM. DNA for the CDR3: TGTGCCAGCAGTCATTTCGGGACAGGGCAAGAGACCCAGTACTTC. This sequence encodes CASSHFGTGQETQYF.

The chain joins TRBV5-4 to TRBJ2-2, with D unclear. Deletions cut 0 bases from V and 9 bases from J, with 15 bases between. The length of the CDR3 is 15 residues. Germline V gene sequence: CDR1 SGHNT, CDR2 YYREEE (reference sequence). CDR3 residues: CASSLELAPGRELFF. The CDR3 nucleotides are TGTGCCAGCAGCTTGGAACTGGCCCCAGGCCGGGAGCTGTTTTTT.

This chain connects TRBV12-5 to TRBJ2-7; D is unresolved. The V gene's germline CDR1 is LGHNT and CDR2 FRNRAP. The CDR3 is 15 residues long. V gave up 7 bases and J gave up 7 bases, with 23 bases separating them. The CDR3 coding sequence is TGTGCTAGTGCCCTTTTCCCCGCTCAGCGCGCTGAGCAGTACTTC. Amino acid sequence: CASALFPAQRAEQYF. Full variable domain (missing parts from reference TRBV12-5 and TRBJ2-7): DARVTQTPRHKVTEMGQEVTMRCQPILGHNTVFWYRQTMMQGLELLAYFRNRAPLDDSGMPKDRFSAEMPDATLATLKIQPSEPRDSAVYFCASALFPAQRAEQYFGPGTRLTVT.

V usage is TRBV5-1 and J usage is TRBJ1-3, with a tentative D call TRBD1 (5 bases). Germline loops: CDR1 SGHRS, CDR2 YFSETQ. V was clipped by 6 bases and J by 1 base, with 11 bases between them. This CDR3 comprises 14 residues. In DNA, the CDR3 is TGCGCCAGCACCTCCGGGGGATCTGGAAACACCATATATTTT. Amino acids: CASTSGGSGNTIYF.

V usage is TRBV4-3 and J usage is TRBJ2-1; D gene uncertain. CDR1 and CDR2 (germline): LGHNA, YSLEER. The CDR3 contains 12 residues. Trimming shortened V by 3 bases and J by 8 bases, and 8 bases separated the two germline ends. The CDR3 sequence: CASSQHGDEQFF. CDR3 DNA: TGCGCCAGCAGCCAGCACGGAGATGAGCAGTTCTTC.

This rearrangement joins TRBV29-1 to TRBJ1-1; D may be TRBD1 (5 bases). The CDR3 has 13 residues. Trimming stripped 5 bases from V and 0 bases from J, with 10 bases between. Germline V lookup: CDR1 SQVTM, CDR2 ANQGSEA. The DNA of the CDR3 is TGCAGCGTTCAACTGACAGTGAACACTGAAGCTTTCTTT. Its translation is CSVQLTVNTEAFF.

The chain couples TRBV6-5 to TRBJ2-3; 11 nucleotides line up with TRBD2. Germline V gives CDR1 MNHEY, CDR2 SVGAGI. With 2 bases clipped from V and 6 bases from J, the junction kept 4 bases outside the gene matches. The CDR3 contains 15 residues. CDR3 residues: CASSYGTSGRDTQYF. The CDR3 coding sequence is TGTGCCAGCAGTTACGGGACTAGCGGACGGGATACGCAGTATTTT.

The gene calls are TRBV19 and TRBJ1-2; D gene ambiguous. The germline CDR1 and CDR2 sequences are LNHDA and SQIVND (reference sequence). Trimming removed 7 bases from V and 0 bases from J, with 15 bases in between. The CDR3 length is 15 residues. Here the CDR3 DNA reads TGTGCCAGTATGACCCCCGGACTACCTAACTATGGCTACACCTTC. Translation: CASMTPGLPNYGYTF.

In DNA form, the CDR3 reads TGCAGTGCCATCGACAGGGGCGGCTACACCTTC. Translation: CSAIDRGGYTF. The V call is TRBV20-1, the J call TRBJ1-2; 8 bases agree with TRBD1. The germline CDR1 and CDR2 sequences are DFQATT and SNEGSKA (reference sequence). V shed 6 bases and J 8 bases; nucleotides not matched to a gene: 5. The CDR3 is 11 amino acids.

The chain links TRBV2 to TRBJ2-5, with TRBD1 as a possible D gene (6 bases). The CDR3 spans 14 residues. Trimming cost V 8 bases and J 5 bases, with 18 bases left between them. CDR1 is SNHLY, CDR2 FYNNEI, per germline. The DNA of the CDR3 is TGTGCCAGCCACAGGGCGACGGCAGGGGAGACCCAGTACTTC. This sequence encodes CASHRATAGETQYF.

The J gene is TRBJ1-6, the V gene TRBV28; 8 bases line up with TRBD1. Germline V CDR1 and CDR2: MDHEN, SYDVKM. The V segment lost 5 bases and the J segment 8 bases; nucleotides outside the gene matches: 8. This CDR3 has 15 amino acids. The DNA of the CDR3 is TGTGCCAGCAGTACGATGGACAGGGATGATTCACCCCTCCACTTT. It encodes CASSTMDRDDSPLHF.